Shown below are 7 T cell receptor beta chains from a single sample sequenced in a study of technical replicates of blood from a handful of donors. Only in-frame clones appear in the TCRdb table, and some are missing; sequencing was by immunoSEQ multiplex PCR. The sample consists of nearly 80,000 clones, about 92% of them appearing once. The sequencing sample was made of T cells isolated from PBMCs. The receptors here all came from a human donor in good health.

V usage is TRBV30 and J usage is TRBJ2-3; 7 positions agree with TRBD1. The germline CDR1 and CDR2 sequences are GTSNPN and SVGIG (reference sequence). The CDR3 loop spans 14 amino acids. Unmatched junction bases numbered 5, after V lost 1 base and J lost 4 bases. The CDR3, as DNA: TGTGCCTGGAGTGAGAACAGGGGTGCAGATACGCAGTATTTT. This codes for CAWSENRGADTQYF.

The rearrangement joins TRBV27 to TRBJ2-1; D possibly corresponds to TRBD1 (5 bases). The germline V gene has CDR1 MNHEY and CDR2 SMNVEV (reference sequence). The CDR3 is 14 amino acids. V was trimmed by 1 base and J by 3 bases, leaving 7 bases between them. The CDR3: CASSLWQGYNEQFF. CDR3 nucleotide sequence: TGTGCCAGCAGTTTATGGCAGGGCTACAATGAGCAGTTCTTC.

In its sample, this clone was seen once. This rearrangement joins TRBV11-3 to TRBJ1-1, with unresolved D. V was clipped by 3 bases and J by 0 bases, with 5 bases between them. The CDR3 runs to 13 residues. CDR1 and CDR2 (germline): SGHNT, YENEEA. CDR3 bases: TGTGCCAGCAGCTTTGCAGTGAACACTGAAGCTTTCTTT. This sequence encodes CASSFAVNTEAFF.

This sequence joins TRBV6-6 and TRBJ2-3; D perhaps matches TRBD2 (5 bases). This CDR3 region has 15 residues. Germline lookup yields CDR1 MNHNY and CDR2 SVGAGI (reference sequence). V was clipped by 5 bases and J by 4 bases, with 16 bases between them. CDR3: CASSLLGLAPDTQYF. DNA for the CDR3: TGTGCCAGCAGTCTCTTAGGACTCGCGCCAGATACGCAGTATTTT.

V gene TRBV7-3 combines with J gene TRBJ2-2; 11 positions agree with TRBD2. With 4 bases clipped from V and 7 bases from J, the junction kept 14 bases outside the gene matches. The CDR3 runs to 18 residues. CDR1 is SGHTA and CDR2 is FQGTGA in the germline V gene. The CDR3 DNA is TGTGCCAGCAGCTCCTCGACTAGCGGGACTACCTCGGTCGGGGAGCTGTTTTTT. Translation: CASSSSTSGTTSVGELFF.

DNA of the CDR3: TGCGCCAGCAGCTCACAGGGTTCCGTGAACACTGAAGCTTTCTTT. It yields the protein CASSSQGSVNTEAFF. V is TRBV5-1 and J is TRBJ1-1; D possibly corresponds to TRBD1 (6 bases). Germline CDR1 reads SGHRS; CDR2 reads YFSETQ. The germline V and J ends were trimmed by 3 bases and 0 bases, with 12 bases remaining between them. The CDR3 covers 15 residues.

The genes are TRBV6-6 and TRBJ2-3; D gene uncertain. V was shortened by 5 bases and J by 3 bases, with 18 bases between the two germline ends. Germline V lookup: CDR1 MNHNY, CDR2 SVGAGI (reference sequence). This CDR3 is built from 16 residues. The CDR3 loop reads CASSPESTVMTDTQYF. The DNA of the CDR3 is TGTGCCAGCAGTCCCGAGAGTACGGTTATGACAGATACGCAGTATTTT.